This T cell receptor (beta chain) is from a study of blood T cells in healthy people across ages (dated by TCRdb to between 2014 and 2016). In the study overall: In model experiments, template switching captured about one uniquely barcoded TCR beta cDNA molecule for every two T cells. Using deep sequencing normalized with unique cDNA molecular identifiers, the study measured how TCR beta repertoire diversity changes with age. The donors were divided into four age groups: young (average around 16 years), middle-aged (around 37), aged (about 62) and long-lived (more than 75). To avoid experimental bias, donors of different ages were distributed randomly across sequencing lanes. Two additional independent replicas of 1 million unique cDNA reads from the same blood draw were analyzed for two donors (one aged 18 to 30 and one aged 80 or older). Study-wide conclusions, independent of this receptor: Bulk unsorted PBMC profiling prevented conclusive comparison of naive and antigen-experienced compartments. Observed TCR beta diversity per million T cells fell roughly linearly with age, and a significant reduction was already apparent by age approximately 40. Compared with the aged group, the long-lived group had more naive CD4+ T cells, fewer expanded clones and increased TCR diversity, a pattern suggesting age selection. There was a strong correlation between observed TCR beta diversity and the percentage of naive T cells measured by flow cytometry. Because donor CMV infection status was unknown, age-related changes in expanded clonotypes were potentially confounded. Estimates of total diversity based on one million sequenced T cells were regarded as lower bounds and as underestimates.

Concerning this clonotype itself: Its recognized antigen is unknown. Base-call qualities are not available, and no considerably larger clone is one nucleotide away.

The donors were roughly 40 Caucasian individuals from Russia, aged roughly 6 to 100 years, who were systemically healthy. Each donor gave about 9.8 milliliters of peripheral blood, drawn into EDTA-treated Vacutainer tubes. Ficoll-Paque density-gradient centrifugation was used to isolate PBMCs, with at least 6 million obtained per sample. Total RNA was extracted from PBMCs with Trizol reagent, with at least 6 micrograms obtained per sample. For every donor, flow cytometry on a PBMC aliquot measured the percentage of naive CD45RAhigh/CD27high T cells. The CDR3 has 15 amino acids, counting the end cysteine and phenylalanine. The read is trimmed to its CDR3 DNA, 45 bases read in frame from base 1. Trimming removed 5 bases from V and 6 bases from J; the gene matches leave 9 bases unexplained. The germline V gene encodes CDR1 SEHNR and CDR2 FQNEAQ (reference sequence). The library was prepared using 5' RACE. The listed sequencing device is Illumina HiSeq 2500. A second PCR of about 7 to 12 cycles was performed with a sample-barcoded 5' primer and a J-beta primer mix. A unique molecular identifier was introduced onto each TCR beta cDNA molecule by a template-switch 5' adaptor carrying 12 random nucleotides. At least 2.5 million CDR3-containing paired-end reads were obtained from each sample. First-strand cDNA synthesis was performed from all RNA using the Mint cDNA synthesis kit, with priming by a TRBC-specific oligonucleotide. Following uracil-DNA glycosylase treatment, all cDNA underwent a first 18-cycle PCR with the universal primers M1SS and BC2_uni_R. For the original study's pipeline: For normalization, 1 million high-quality reads, each with a distinct molecular identifier, were randomly selected from each sample. Reads sharing molecular identifiers were discarded rather than binned into consensus sequences. MiTCR, run with a Q25 quality threshold and the strictest error-elimination algorithm, handled CDR3 identification, clonotype clustering and error correction. Lower-bound total TCR beta diversity was estimated with a nonparametric unseen species model using Euler transformation. TCRdb reanalyzed the raw reads on its own, using fastp at Q25 for trimming and MiXCR for clone calling, and kept in-frame beta chains. Each record represents a unique CDR3 protein, reported with the most common genes and DNA among its rows. TCRdb, not the authors, supplied the V and J calls. The sample table shows roughly 930,000 distinct CDR3 sequences, and under 50% are seen once. The ten largest make up 13% of the sample.

The source is a man between 25 and 39 years old in good health. The rearranged segments are TRBV7-9 and TRBJ2-1; the junction holds 8 bases that match TRBD1. Sequenced material: blood. For the CDR3, the sequence is CASSHPNDRGNEQFF. The DNA sequence reads TGTGCCAGCAGCCACCCGAATGACAGGGGCAATGAGCAGTTCTTC.